This T cell receptor (beta chain) was recorded in a study of PD-1 blockade in classical Hodgkin lymphoma. This clone was recorded a few times. Its antigen is unknown. Study-level results: By cycle point C4D1, TCR diversity had risen significantly in CD4+ cells (but not CD8+ cells).

TCRdb's copy holds only in-frame clones and misses some; the assay was immunoSEQ multiplex PCR. The sample has about 50,000 clones, around 66% seen once. In every patient, relapse followed autologous stem cell transplantation, while exposure to brentuximab vedotin differed. This CDR3 spans 12 amino acids. V dropped 7 bases and J dropped 0 bases, with 6 bases sitting between them. CDR1 LNHDA and CDR2 SQIVND come from the germline V gene (reference sequence). The TCR comes from a human donor with classical Hodgkin lymphoma. This rearrangement joins TRBV19 to TRBJ1-2; D is unclear. The source was peripheral blood mononuclear cells (PBMCs), collected at baseline. The CDR3 protein is CASTRTNYGYTF. In DNA form, the CDR3 reads TGTGCCAGTACGCGGACTAACTATGGCTACACCTTC.